These 26 T cell receptor beta chains were sequenced from one sample in a study of graft-versus-host responses after intestinal transplantation. TCRdb keeps only in-frame clones here, not all; method: immunoSEQ multiplex PCR. The sample lists about 21,000 clones; less than 60% were seen once. Specimen: alloreactive CD4+ T cells from a mixed lymphocyte reaction culture, collected before intestinal transplant. Subset denoted: CFSE-low proliferating T cells sorted from roughly six-day pre-transplant mixed lymphocyte reaction (GvH or HvG direction). The receptors were gathered from a human patient who received an intestinal transplant.

This clone was detected a few times. The rearrangement uses TRBV5-5 and TRBJ2-3, with 11 nucleotides matching TRBD2. Germline V gene lookup returns CDR1 SGHKS and CDR2 YYEKEE (reference sequence). The CDR3 loop spans 16 amino acids. Unmatched junction bases numbered 4, after V lost 2 bases and J lost 2 bases. CDR3 protein: CASSLGLAGYTDTQYF. The CDR3 DNA sequence: TGTGCCAGCAGCTTAGGACTAGCGGGTTACACAGATACGCAGTATTTT.

The V call is TRBV4-1, the J call TRBJ2-7; 7 bases match TRBD2. The CDR3 runs 13 residues. From germline, CDR1 is MGHRA and CDR2 YSYEKL. The V and J ends lost 1 base and 7 bases, in that order; junction bases with no gene match: 4. CDR3 nucleotides: TGCGCCAGCAGCCAAGTTGGGGGGGGAGAGCAGTACTTC. It encodes CASSQVGGGEQYF.

V and J are TRBV5-6 and TRBJ2-6, with TRBD2 matching 7 bases. The CDR3 consists of 19 residues. Germline V gene sequence: CDR1 SGHDT, CDR2 YYEEEE. The J segment lost 1 base and the V segment lost 4 bases, leaving 14 bases of the junction unmatched. The CDR3 DNA reads TGTGCCAGCAGCAGCCGGGCCTGGACTAGTGGGTCTGGGGCCAACGTCCTGACTTTC. It codes for CASSSRAWTSGSGANVLTF.

This clone was detected only a few times. A read error is likely here: a far larger clone is one base away. The chain carries TRBV25-1 and TRBJ2-7; 9 nucleotides align to TRBD2. Per the germline V gene, CDR1 is MGHDK and CDR2 is SYGVNS. With 3 bases clipped from V and 6 bases from J, the junction kept 12 bases outside the gene matches. The CDR3 extends over 16 amino acids. The CDR3 nucleotides are TGTGCCAGCAGTGACCTCAGCGGGGGGCTGGTCGGCGAGCAGTACTTC. It codes for CASSDLSGGLVGEQYF.

The V and J genes are TRBV6-5 and TRBJ1-1, with D possibly being TRBD1 (6 bases). V was clipped by 7 bases and J by 3 bases, with 15 bases between them. Germline V CDR1 and CDR2: MNHEY, SVGAGI. The CDR3 runs to 14 residues. CDR3 loop: CASTKGGSDTEAFF. The CDR3 nucleotides are TGTGCCAGCACCAAGGGGGGGTCGGACACTGAAGCTTTCTTT.

The sample holds a few counts of this clone. The J gene is TRBJ1-1, the V gene TRBV6-5, with TRBD1 as a possible D gene (5 bases). CDR3 length: 15 amino acids. Trimming pared 0 bases from V and 2 bases from J, leaving 10 bases between. Germline values: CDR1 MNHEY, CDR2 SVGAGI. This CDR3 is CASSYSKQGNTEAFF. CDR3 bases: TGTGCCAGCAGTTACTCGAAGCAGGGTAACACTGAAGCTTTCTTT.

This chain links TRBV6-6 with TRBJ2-3; 11 bases match TRBD2. This CDR3 region has 16 residues. With 2 bases clipped from V and 5 bases from J, the junction kept 6 bases outside the gene matches. CDR1 and CDR2 from the germline V gene are MNHNY and SVGAGI (reference sequence). Here the CDR3 DNA reads TGTGCCAGCAGTTACGGTAGCGGGGGGGCTGGAGATACGCAGTATTTT. Protein sequence: CASSYGSGGAGDTQYF.

The rearrangement uses TRBV18 and TRBJ1-1; D gene uncertain. This CDR3 is built from 15 residues. Germline V lookup: CDR1 KGHSH, CDR2 LQKENI. V lost 2 bases and J 1 base, leaving 11 bases between the germline ends. The CDR3: CASSPSGVKNTEAFF. The CDR3 DNA reads as TGTGCCAGCTCACCATCCGGGGTGAAGAACACTGAAGCTTTCTTT.

In its sample, this clone was seen a few times. V usage is TRBV5-4 and J usage is TRBJ2-5, with 9 bases matching TRBD2. The CDR3 extends over 15 amino acids. The germline gives CDR1 SGHNT, CDR2 YYREEE (reference sequence). The V segment lost 6 bases and the J segment 1 base; nucleotides outside the gene matches: 7. In nucleotides, the CDR3 is TGTGCCAGCAAATTGGGGACTAGCTCCCAAGAGACCCAGTACTTC. It encodes CASKLGTSSQETQYF.

This clone is labeled medium-sized. The genes are TRBV5-1 and TRBJ1-6; maybe TRBD1 (6 bases). This CDR3 has 17 residues. V lost 7 bases, J lost 10 bases, and 27 bases lay in between. Germline loops: CDR1 SGHRS, CDR2 YFSETQ. CDR3 sequence: CASWSWIQAAGVSPLHF. The CDR3 DNA reads as TGCGCCAGCTGGAGCTGGATACAGGCTGCAGGGGTATCACCCCTCCACTTT. The full variable domain, in which reference TRBV5-1 and TRBJ1-6 provide the parts outside the CDR3, is KAGVTQTPRYLIKTRGQQVTLSCSPISGHRSVSWYQQTPGQGLQFLFEYFSETQRNKGNFPGRFSGRQFSNSRSEMNVSTLELGDSALYLCASWSWIQAAGVSPLHFGNGTRLTVT.

The V gene is TRBV10-3, the J gene TRBJ1-4; possibly TRBD1 for D (5 bases). From germline, CDR1 is ENHRY and CDR2 SYGVKD. Trimming shortened V by 0 bases and J by 8 bases, and 10 bases separated the two germline ends. This CDR3 spans 14 amino acids. This chain's CDR3 is CAISESWGGEKLFF. DNA of the CDR3: TGTGCCATCAGTGAGTCGTGGGGCGGCGAAAAACTGTTTTTT.

V is TRBV5-5 and J is TRBJ2-5; a weak D match, TRBD2 (5 bases). The CDR3 extends over 15 amino acids. Trimming shortened V by 0 bases and J by 4 bases, and 13 bases separated the two germline ends. CDR1 is SGHKS, CDR2 YYEKEE, per germline (reference sequence). CDR3 protein: CASSLGVTGLETQYF. The CDR3 DNA is TGTGCCAGCAGCTTGGGAGTTACTGGACTAGAGACCCAGTACTTC.

The sample holds a few counts of this clone. This chain joins TRBV6-1 and TRBJ2-7; 11 bases agree with TRBD2. Germline V gene lookup returns CDR1 MNHNS and CDR2 SASEGT. There are 15 residues in the CDR3. Trimming at V came to 8 bases and at J to 3 bases, leaving 9 bases not matched to a gene. CDR3 nucleotide sequence: TGTGCCAGCGCGGCGGGGACTAGCGGCCTCTACGAGCAGTACTTC. Protein: CASAAGTSGLYEQYF.

This clone was found a few times. This chain links TRBV7-9 with TRBJ1-2, with a weak D call TRBD1 (6 bases). Germline V gene data show CDR1 as SEHNR and CDR2 as FQNEAQ (reference sequence). The CDR3 covers 14 residues. Between the trimmed V and J ends, which lost 5 bases and 4 bases, there was a span of 14 bases. The CDR3: CASSLTGPPYGYTF. In DNA form, the CDR3 reads TGTGCCAGCAGCCTCACAGGGCCCCCCTATGGCTACACCTTC.

This clone was observed a handful of times. The chain couples TRBV6-5 to TRBJ2-7; 7 positions match TRBD1. The CDR3 has 13 amino acids. V gave up 4 bases and J gave up 7 bases; unmatched junction bases: 7. Germline CDR1 MNHEY, CDR2 SVGAGI. The CDR3 region has the DNA TGTGCCAGCAGTTGGGGCAGGGGGTGGGAGCAGTACTTC. Encoded protein: CASSWGRGWEQYF.

The rearrangement uses TRBV5-1 and TRBJ2-6; maybe TRBD1 (5 bases). V shed 0 bases and J shed 0 bases, with 7 bases lying between them. Germline V gives CDR1 SGHRS, CDR2 YFSETQ. The CDR3 runs 16 residues. CDR3 sequence reads: CASSLAGFSGANVLTF. The CDR3 DNA is TGCGCCAGCAGCTTGGCAGGGTTCTCTGGGGCCAACGTCCTGACTTTC.

The chain links TRBV29-1 to TRBJ1-1; 8 nucleotides agree with TRBD1. This CDR3 spans 12 amino acids. Germline CDR1 SQVTM, CDR2 ANQGSEA. Germline trimming cut 4 bases from V and 7 bases from J; bases unmatched to any gene: 5. The CDR3 bases are TGCAGCGTTGGGACAGGGTCCCGTGAAGCTTTCTTT. Amino acid sequence: CSVGTGSREAFF.

The chain joins TRBV10-2 to TRBJ1-1; 9 bases line up with TRBD1. CDR1 is WSHSY and CDR2 is SAAADI in the germline V gene. CDR3 length: 16 residues. V lost 7 bases to trimming and J lost 3 bases; unmatched junction nucleotides: 12. CDR3 in DNA: TGCGCCAGCAAAATGGGGCCGACAGGGGGGCACACTGAAGCTTTCTTT. Translating it yields CASKMGPTGGHTEAFF.

A single count supports this clone. V is TRBV6-5 and J is TRBJ1-1; tentatively, D is TRBD1 (5 bases). The CDR3 is made up of 13 amino acids. Germline V gene sequence: CDR1 MNHEY, CDR2 SVGAGI. Between the trimmed V and J ends, which lost 0 bases and 5 bases, there was a span of 7 bases. CDR3 region: CASSYSRDTEAFF. The CDR3 DNA follows: TGTGCCAGCAGTTACTCCAGGGATACTGAAGCTTTCTTT.

CDR3 coding DNA: TGCGCCAGCAGGTCCCTACAGGGGGGCCAGGCTTTCTTT. This encodes CASRSLQGGQAFF. This chain uses TRBV5-1 with TRBJ1-1; 8 bases fit TRBD1. V shed 5 bases and J 11 bases; nucleotides not matched to a gene: 11. CDR1 and CDR2 (germline): SGHRS, YFSETQ. The CDR3 covers 13 residues.

The gene calls are TRBV9 and TRBJ2-3; 7 bases align to TRBD2. CDR1 and CDR2 from the germline V gene are SGDLS and YYNGEE. After removal of 0 bases from V and 2 bases from J, the junction contained 6 bases not matched to a gene. CDR3 length: 16 residues. CDR3 amino acids: CASSVGATSSTDTQYF. The CDR3 DNA follows: TGTGCCAGCAGCGTAGGTGCGACTAGCTCCACAGATACGCAGTATTTT.

This clone turned up a few times. The chain carries TRBV4-2 and TRBJ2-7, with D possibly matching TRBD2 (6 bases). The CDR3 has 16 amino acids. Trimming pared 0 bases from V and 3 bases from J, leaving 15 bases between. Looked up from germline, CDR1 is LGHNA and CDR2 is YNFKEQ. The DNA of the CDR3 is TGTGCCAGCAGCCAAGACTCGGAGGGTGGGTTCTACGAGCAGTACTTC. The encoded protein is CASSQDSEGGFYEQYF.

Here the CDR3 DNA reads TGTGCCATCAGTGGGGGACAGGGAATCTCCTACGAGCAGTACTTC. It encodes CAISGGQGISYEQYF. V gene TRBV10-3 combines with J gene TRBJ2-7, with 9 bases matching TRBD1. The CDR3 covers 15 residues. Germline lookup yields CDR1 ENHRY and CDR2 SYGVKD. With V trimmed by 4 bases and J by 0 bases, 4 bases remained unmatched.

The chain employs TRBV6-6 and TRBJ2-7; weak D call: TRBD1 (5 bases). With 4 bases removed from V and 7 bases from J, the gap between germline ends came to 17 bases. CDR1 and CDR2 (germline): MNHNY, SVGAGI (reference sequence). The CDR3 runs to 14 residues. The CDR3 spells CASSLAGHPLEQYF. CDR3 DNA: TGTGCCAGCAGTTTGGCAGGGCACCCCTTGGAGCAGTACTTC.

The rearrangement uses TRBV7-2 and TRBJ2-7; D not certain. Germline V gene lookup returns CDR1 SGHTA and CDR2 FQGNSA. V gave up 1 base and J gave up 2 bases, with 12 bases separating them. CDR3 length: 15 residues. Here the CDR3 DNA reads TGTGCCAGCAGCTTAGGAGCTCTCGTAACCTACGAGCAGTACTTC. Its protein is CASSLGALVTYEQYF.

This chain uses TRBV6-1 with TRBJ2-1, with a weak D call TRBD2 (7 bases). Trimming cost V 8 bases and J 9 bases, with 20 bases left between them. Germline V CDR1 and CDR2: MNHNS, SASEGT. The CDR3 has 14 residues. CDR3 sequence reads: CASPGVGGPGEQFF. CDR3 sequence (DNA): TGTGCCAGCCCTGGGGTGGGGGGGCCCGGTGAGCAGTTCTTC.